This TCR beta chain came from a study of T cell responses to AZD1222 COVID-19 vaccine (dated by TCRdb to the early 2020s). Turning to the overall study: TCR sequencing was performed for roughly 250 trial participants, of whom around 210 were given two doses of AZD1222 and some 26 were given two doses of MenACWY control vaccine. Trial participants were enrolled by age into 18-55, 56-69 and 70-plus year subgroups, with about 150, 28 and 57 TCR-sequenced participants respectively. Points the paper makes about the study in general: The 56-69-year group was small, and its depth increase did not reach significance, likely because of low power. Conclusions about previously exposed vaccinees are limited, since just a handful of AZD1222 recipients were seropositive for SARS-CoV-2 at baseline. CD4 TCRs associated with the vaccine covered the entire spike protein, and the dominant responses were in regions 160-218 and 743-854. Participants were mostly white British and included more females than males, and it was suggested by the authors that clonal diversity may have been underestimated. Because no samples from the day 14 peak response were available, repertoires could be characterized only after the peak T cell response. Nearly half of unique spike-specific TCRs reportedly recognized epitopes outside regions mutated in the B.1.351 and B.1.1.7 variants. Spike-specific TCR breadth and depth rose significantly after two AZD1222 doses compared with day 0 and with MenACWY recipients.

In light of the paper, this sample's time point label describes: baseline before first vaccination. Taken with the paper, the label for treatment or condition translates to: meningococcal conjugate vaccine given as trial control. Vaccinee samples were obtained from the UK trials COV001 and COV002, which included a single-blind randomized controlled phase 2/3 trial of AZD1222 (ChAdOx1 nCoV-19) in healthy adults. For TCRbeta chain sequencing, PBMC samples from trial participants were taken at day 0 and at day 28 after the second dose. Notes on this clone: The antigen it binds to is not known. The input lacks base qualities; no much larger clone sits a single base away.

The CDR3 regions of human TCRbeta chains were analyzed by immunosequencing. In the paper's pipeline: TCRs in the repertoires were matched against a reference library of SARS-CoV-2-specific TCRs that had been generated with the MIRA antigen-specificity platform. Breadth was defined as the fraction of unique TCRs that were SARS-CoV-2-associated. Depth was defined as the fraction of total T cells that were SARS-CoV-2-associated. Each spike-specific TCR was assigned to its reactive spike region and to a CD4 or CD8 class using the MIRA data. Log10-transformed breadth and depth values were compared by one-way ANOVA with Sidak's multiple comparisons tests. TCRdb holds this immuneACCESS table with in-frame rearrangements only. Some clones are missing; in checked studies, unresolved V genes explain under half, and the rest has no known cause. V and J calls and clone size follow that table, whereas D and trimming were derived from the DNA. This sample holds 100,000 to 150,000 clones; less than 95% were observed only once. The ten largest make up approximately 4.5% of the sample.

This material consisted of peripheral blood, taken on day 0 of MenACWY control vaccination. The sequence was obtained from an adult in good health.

The nucleotides read TGTGCCAGCAGCTTCACAGGAGTAGATGGCTACACCTTC. It specifies CASSFTGVDGYTF. The sequence joins TRBV7-9 to TRBJ1-2; TRBD1 is a possible D gene, resting on 5 matching bases. The CDR3 covers 13 residues, taking in both the cysteine and the phenylalanine. Only CDR3 DNA is held: 39 bases, read in frame from base 1. For CDR1 and CDR2, the germline V gene (reference sequence) lists SEHNR and FQNEAQ. V loses 3 bases, J loses 6 bases, and the germline ends lie 11 bases apart.